This T cell receptor (beta chain) appears in the sequencing data of a study of cytomegalovirus exposure and HLA in healthy donors. This clone is a singleton in its sample. Its antigen is unknown. Trimming cost V 8 bases and J 4 bases, with 5 bases left between them. Germline CDR1 reads MDHEN; CDR2 reads SYDVKM. The CDR3 is 10 amino acids. The study, taken as a whole, reports: There were around 160 TCR beta chains listed as cytomegalovirus-associated. Despite most TCR sequences being rare, some public TCRs occurred in many donors. Analysis performed later found roughly 18,000 TCR beta sequences associated with HLA alleles at 0.05 false discovery rate.

The primer mix had 60 Vbeta and 13 Jbeta primers. Profiling relied on immunoSEQ multiplex PCR, and the TCRdb table lists in-frame clones only, not all of them. The repertoire has roughly 250,000 clones, roughly 80% of them found once; the top ten carry approximately 0.3%. Sequenced: PBMCs. This TCR was recovered from a girl aged 2-10 years in good health and CMV-seronegative. The genes are TRBV28 and TRBJ1-1; D unclear. The CDR3 protein is CASCSTEAFF. The CDR3 bases are TGTGCCAGCTGCAGCACTGAAGCTTTCTTT.